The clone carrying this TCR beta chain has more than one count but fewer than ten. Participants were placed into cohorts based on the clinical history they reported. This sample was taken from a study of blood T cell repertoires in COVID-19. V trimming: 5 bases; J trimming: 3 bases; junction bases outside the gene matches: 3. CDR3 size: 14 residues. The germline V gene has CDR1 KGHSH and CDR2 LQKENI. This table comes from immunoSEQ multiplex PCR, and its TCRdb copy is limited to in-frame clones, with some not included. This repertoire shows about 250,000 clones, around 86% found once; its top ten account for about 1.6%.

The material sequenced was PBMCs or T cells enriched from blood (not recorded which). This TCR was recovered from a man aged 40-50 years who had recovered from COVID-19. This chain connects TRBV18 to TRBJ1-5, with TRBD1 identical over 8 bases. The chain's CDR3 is CASSSDRVNQPQHF. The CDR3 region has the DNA TGTGCCAGCTCATCGGACAGGGTCAATCAGCCCCAGCATTTT.